This TCR beta chain was obtained from a study of tumor and adjacent non-tumor tissue in lung cancer. The library came from three nested PCR rounds adapted from ARM-PCR protocols. TCRdb re-called the multiplex PCR reads through MiXCR, storing one row per CDR3 protein. The sample has about 75,000 distinct CDR3 sequences, approximately 68% seen once; the top ten hold about a quarter. Concerning this clonotype itself: Its antigen is unknown.

Study-wide results and limits: Tumor repertoires had a smaller top 100 clone share than normal lung. Shorter survival was associated with higher TCR diversity in tumors.

The template was RNA from unsorted bulk tissue. Distant lung tissue was collected more than 3 cm away from the tumor edge. Germline V CDR1 and CDR2: SGHRS, YFSETQ. The length of the CDR3 is 13 residues. V was cut by 9 bases and J by 4 bases, with 16 bases left in between. The chain couples TRBV5-1 to TRBJ1-2, with D possibly TRBD1 on 5 matching bases. The material sequenced was distant non-tumor lung tissue. The receptor comes from a woman aged 45 to 65 with non-small cell lung cancer. The CDR3 bases are TGCGCCAACGGCTTGGGCAGGGCCTATGGCTACACCTTC. Its protein product is CANGLGRAYGYTF.